Reported below is one T cell receptor beta chain. Per germline, CDR1 SGHVS and CDR2 FNYEAQ. V lost 1 base, J lost 8 bases, and 9 bases lay in between. The CDR3 totals 13 residues. Random-hexamer reverse transcription was applied to about 0.45 to 1 ug RNA. TCRdb re-called the immunoSEQ multiplex PCR reads with MiXCR, one entry per CDR3 protein. In the table there are 90,000 to 150,000 distinct CDR3 sequences, 92% of which are singletons. This entry comes from a study of CD8 T cells in Susac syndrome. This chain links TRBV7-6 with TRBJ2-1; D is unclear. The TCR was taken from a human donor in good health. Material for sequencing was CD4+ T cells from PBMCs. The CDR3 coding sequence is TGTGCCAGCAGCTTAGTCAGGTCTGATGAGCAGTTCTTC. This encodes CASSLVRSDEQFF.